One sample yielded the 19 T cell receptor beta chains listed below, sequenced in a study of blood T cell repertoires in COVID-19. TCRdb's table, derived via immunoSEQ multiplex PCR, lists solely in-frame clones and lacks some. In the table there are about 73,000 clones, about 79% of which are singletons. Sequenced sample: peripheral blood. The receptors here all came from a woman in her fifties or sixties with acute or convalescent COVID-19.

This clone was seen a few times. This chain uses TRBV5-6 with TRBJ2-1, with D possibly matching TRBD2 (7 bases). CDR1 and CDR2 from the germline V gene are SGHDT and YYEEEE. V was clipped by 5 bases and J by 7 bases, with 16 bases between them. This CDR3 is built from 14 residues. The CDR3 region is CASRHGGGGNEQFF. In DNA, the CDR3 is TGTGCCAGCAGACATGGCGGGGGCGGGAATGAGCAGTTCTTC.

This sequence joins TRBV19 and TRBJ1-5; unclear D gene. Trimming cost V 7 bases and J 0 bases, with 13 bases left between them. This CDR3 comprises 15 residues. Germline V gene lookup returns CDR1 LNHDA and CDR2 SQIVND (reference sequence). The CDR3 sequence: CASNRDNLSNQPQHF. CDR3 DNA: TGTGCCAGTAACCGCGACAATCTTAGCAATCAGCCCCAGCATTTT.

This clone has a single count. V gene TRBV30 combines with J gene TRBJ1-4, with 8 bases fitting TRBD1. From germline, CDR1 is GTSNPN and CDR2 SVGIG (reference sequence). Germline trimming cut 3 bases from V and 0 bases from J; bases unmatched to any gene: 6. The CDR3 contains 16 residues. The CDR3 loop is CAWRPGQGTTNEKLFF. CDR3 coding DNA: TGTGCCTGGAGACCCGGACAGGGAACAACTAATGAAAAACTGTTTTTT.

The chain recombines TRBV19 with TRBJ1-2, with 7 positions matching TRBD1. The CDR3 runs 16 residues. Germline assignment: CDR1 LNHDA and CDR2 SQIVND (reference sequence). V was pared by 6 bases and J by 0 bases, with 10 bases of the junction left unmatched. CDR3 nucleotide sequence: TGTGCCAGTAGCTCCGCCAGGGGGGAAGCTAACTATGGCTACACCTTC. Its protein is CASSSARGEANYGYTF.

This clone was seen a few times. The V gene is TRBV5-4, the J gene TRBJ2-1, with 7 bases that match TRBD1. CDR3 length: 14 residues. V was clipped by 7 bases and J by 7 bases; unmatched bases: 11. From germline, CDR1 is SGHNT and CDR2 YYREEE (reference sequence). CDR3 nucleotide sequence: TGTGCCAGCTTCCTCGCAGGGGGAGTTAATGAGCAGTTCTTC. It encodes CASFLAGGVNEQFF.

The chain carries TRBV28 and TRBJ2-7; D possibly corresponds to TRBD1 (6 bases). CDR1 is MDHEN, CDR2 SYDVKM, per germline. With 7 bases removed from V and 0 bases from J, the gap between germline ends came to 25 bases. The CDR3 has 18 amino acids. For the CDR3, the DNA is TGTGCCAGCACCCAGGGGAGTTTAGGCTCCTGGGGCTCCTACGAGCAGTACTTC. Translation: CASTQGSLGSWGSYEQYF.

The chain uses TRBV10-3 and TRBJ1-2; D is uncertain. The CDR3 is 12 residues long. CDR1 ENHRY and CDR2 SYGVKD come from the germline V gene. Deletions cut 4 bases from V and 4 bases from J, with 7 bases between. The CDR3 spells CAISGGSYGYTF. CDR3 sequence (DNA): TGTGCCATCAGTGGTGGGAGCTATGGCTACACCTTC.

V is TRBV7-6 and J is TRBJ2-7; 8 nucleotides align to TRBD1. Germline V CDR1 and CDR2: SGHVS, FNYEAQ. V shed 1 base and J 4 bases; nucleotides not matched to a gene: 6. CDR3 length: 15 residues. The CDR3 here is CASSLDGTGKYEQYF. In DNA form, the CDR3 reads TGTGCCAGCAGCTTAGACGGGACAGGAAAATACGAGCAGTACTTC.

The chain has TRBV3-1 (or the pseudogene TRBV3-2) and TRBJ2-5, with a possible D match to TRBD1 (6 bases). The ends were cut back, 4 bases at V and 4 bases at J, with 10 bases in the middle. The CDR3 contains 13 residues. The germline gives CDR1 LGHDT, CDR2 YNNKEL (reference sequence). CDR3 DNA: TGTGCCAGCAGCCTCGGCAGGGGAGAGACCCAGTACTTC. Encoded protein: CASSLGRGETQYF.

The chain is built from TRBV1 and TRBJ2-7; the D call TRBD1 from the table was never checked on the DNA. TRBV1 is a pseudogene. The CDR3 consists of 18 residues. CDR3 DNA: TGCACCAGCAGCCAAGATTCGGGAGTGGCGACAGGGGGCTACGAGCAGTACTTC. Translating it yields CTSSQDSGVATGGYEQYF.

The chain recombines TRBV6-6 with TRBJ2-2, with D maybe TRBD2 (5 bases). Germline V CDR1 and CDR2: MNHNY, SVGAGI (reference sequence). Deletions cut 2 bases from V and 6 bases from J, with 7 bases between. This CDR3 is built from 13 residues. The CDR3 is CASSYVRAGELFF. CDR3 DNA sequence: TGTGCCAGCAGTTACGTGAGGGCCGGGGAGCTGTTTTTT.

For the CDR3, the DNA is TGTGCCAGTACTGGACAGGATGCAACTAATGAAAAACTGTTTTTT. This gives the protein CASTGQDATNEKLFF. This chain connects TRBV19 to TRBJ1-4; 7 bases agree with TRBD1. The CDR3 spans 15 residues. Germline CDR1 reads LNHDA; CDR2 reads SQIVND (reference sequence). J gave up 0 bases and V 7 bases, and 5 bases lay outside the gene matches.

The chain is built from TRBV5-1 and TRBJ1-1, with a tentative D call TRBD1 (5 bases). Trimming left V 5 bases short and J 3 bases short, with 17 bases between. Looked up from germline, CDR1 is SGHRS and CDR2 is YFSETQ. This CDR3 has 15 amino acids. This CDR3 is CASRYSEGQYTEAFF. In DNA, the CDR3 is TGCGCCAGCAGATATTCGGAGGGGCAATACACTGAAGCTTTCTTT.

The V gene is TRBV5-1, the J gene TRBJ2-1; maybe TRBD1 (6 bases). The CDR3 sequence is 16 residues long. Germline V gene data show CDR1 as SGHRS and CDR2 as YFSETQ. Trimming cost V 0 bases and J 2 bases, with 12 bases left between them. CDR3 in DNA: TGCGCCAGCAGCTTGGTACTAGGGGGAACCTACAATGAGCAGTTCTTC. Encoded protein: CASSLVLGGTYNEQFF. The whole variable domain, remainder taken from reference TRBV5-1 and TRBJ2-1, is KAGVTQTPRYLIKTRGQQVTLSCSPISGHRSVSWYQQTPGQGLQFLFEYFSETQRNKGNFPGRFSGRQFSNSRSEMNVSTLELGDSALYLCASSLVLGGTYNEQFFGPGTRLTVL.

The chain uses TRBV6-2 or TRBV6-3 and TRBJ1-1, with a weak D call TRBD1 (6 bases). The CDR3 runs 15 residues. Germline V CDR1 and CDR2: MNHEY, SVGEGT. Trimming removed 6 bases at V and 3 bases at J, with 17 bases between. CDR3 sequence (DNA): TGTGCCAGCAGCCTGGGAGGGGGTGCGGACACTGAAGCTTTCTTT. Amino acid sequence: CASSLGGGADTEAFF.

The V call is TRBV7-2, the J call TRBJ2-1; 7 bases agree with TRBD2. The junction had 11 bases not matched to a gene; V was cut back by 2 bases and J by 7 bases. This CDR3 has 16 residues. Germline lookup yields CDR1 SGHTA and CDR2 FQGNSA. The CDR3, as DNA: TGTGCCAGCAGCTTAATAGCCGGGAGGACGGGAAATGAGCAGTTCTTC. Translation gives CASSLIAGRTGNEQFF.

The CDR3, as DNA: TGTGCCATCAACCGGGACAGGTACTACGAGCAGTACTTC. This translates into CAINRDRYYEQYF. The V call is TRBV10-3, the J call TRBJ2-7; 8 bases match TRBD1. V lost 7 bases and J lost 3; bases outside the gene matches: 5. CDR3 length: 13 amino acids. Germline-derived CDR1 and CDR2 are ENHRY and SYGVKD.

The chain has TRBV6-4 and TRBJ2-1; 9 bases line up with TRBD2. The V gene end was trimmed by 0 bases and the J gene end by 6 bases; junction bases not matched to a gene: 3. The CDR3 is 15 amino acids. CDR1 and CDR2 (germline): MRHNA, SNTAGT. The CDR3 coding sequence is TGTGCCAGCAGTGACTCGGGCGGGGGGGCCAATGAGCAGTTCTTC. This translates into CASSDSGGGANEQFF.

The chain recombines TRBV19 with TRBJ1-5; maybe TRBD1 (5 bases). Germline CDR1 reads LNHDA; CDR2 reads SQIVND (reference sequence). V gave up 6 bases and J gave up 0 bases, with 15 bases separating them. CDR3 size: 16 residues. The CDR3 coding sequence is TGTGCCAGTAGCCGAGACACAGGAGTTAGCAATCAGCCCCAGCATTTT. It specifies CASSRDTGVSNQPQHF.